The rows below give T cell receptor beta chains drawn from one sample of a study of shared clonotypes between healthy human individuals. Assay used: immunoSEQ multiplex PCR; TCRdb lists only in-frame clones, some missing. The sample lists about 1 million clones; about 76% were seen once. Material for sequencing was memory CD4+ T cells sorted from blood. The receptors originated from a man aged 18 to 29 in good health. CDR3s include the opening cysteine and the closing phenylalanine or tryptophan. Fields, in order: D gene, J gene, clone size, V gene, CDR3 length, CDR3 DNA, CDR3 protein. The D gene is left open where the match is weak. Rows may omit the clone size; those that give it use once, few, many or a size class.

NA TRBJ1-3 NA TRBV5-6 16 TGTGCCAGCAGCCCGGGACTCCCGCGAGGAGGGATCACCATATATTTT CASSPGLPRGGITIYF
NA TRBJ2-7 NA TRBV5-1 14 TGCGCCAGCAGCTTGCAAGAGGGCTCCTACGAGCAGTACTTC CASSLQEGSYEQYF
NA TRBJ2-1 NA TRBV20-1 11 TGCAGTGCTAGAGGGCACAATGAGCAGTTCTTC CSARGHNEQFF
NA TRBJ2-7 NA TRBV2 13 TGTGCCAGCAGGCCCAGTACCTCCTACGAGCAGTACTTC CASRPSTSYEQYF
TRBD1 TRBJ1-1 NA TRBV9 13 TGTGCCAGCAGCGCATCAGGGGGCGTTGAAGCTTTCTTT CASSASGGVEAFF
TRBD2 TRBJ2-2 NA TRBV15 14 TGTGCCACCAGCAGAGTCGGGGGGAGCGGGGAGCTGTTTTTT CATSRVGGSGELFF
NA TRBJ1-2 NA TRBV5-4 16 TGTGCCAGCAGCCCCGGAGGTGGACAGCATCAGGGTGGCTACACCTTC CASSPGGGQHQGGYTF
TRBD2 TRBJ2-5 NA TRBV5-1 14 TGCGCCAGCAGCCTGGGGACTAGCGGAGAGACCCAGTACTTC CASSLGTSGETQYF
TRBD1 TRBJ2-2 NA TRBV28 14 TGTGCCAGCACCCCGACAGGGGGCGTAGGGGAGCTGTTTTTT CASTPTGGVGELFF
TRBD2 TRBJ2-7 NA TRBV4-1 18 TGCGCCAGCAGCCAAGGGACTAGCGGGAGGGTAAAATGGTACGAGCAGTACTTC CASSQGTSGRVKWYEQYF
TRBD1 TRBJ1-6 few TRBV30 14 TGTGCCACCCAACACAGGGGAGGCCGCTCACCCCTCCACTTT CATQHRGGRSPLHF